This T cell receptor (beta chain) originates from a study of shared T cell receptors in the human thymus. Some clones are missing from TCRdb's copy, which holds only in-frame ones; the method was immunoSEQ multiplex PCR. Of approximately 730,000 clones listed, roughly 88% are singletons. Germline CDR1 SGHTA, CDR2 FQGNSA. The junction had 2 bases not matched to a gene; V was cut back by 5 bases and J by 8 bases. The CDR3 consists of 14 residues. These data also featured in a second study, about human thymus T cells.

The sequence was collected from a girl under three years old with a congenital heart defect. Sample: thymocytes. This chain links TRBV7-2 with TRBJ1-6; TRBD1 aligns across 11 bases. The CDR3 here is CASSEGQGDSPLHF. In nucleotides, the CDR3 is TGTGCCAGCAGCGAGGGACAGGGGGATTCACCCCTCCACTTT.